This T cell receptor beta chain was retrieved from a study of cytomegalovirus exposure and HLA in healthy donors. Study findings and constraints: Earlier findings revealed that most TCR beta V segments proved productive either about 87% or about 30% of the time. Among TCR sequences, most were rare, though some public TCRs appeared in many donors.

Germline V lookup: CDR1 SEHNR, CDR2 FQNEAQ (reference sequence). The length of the CDR3 is 17 residues. V shed 5 bases, J shed 3 bases, and the junction held 13 bases outside the gene matches. PCR employed 60 Vbeta and 13 Jbeta primers. Profiled with immunoSEQ multiplex PCR; TCRdb holds only in-frame clones, not every one. The sample shows 100,000 to 120,000 clones, about four fifths of them seen only once. Turning to this clone: Its antigen is undetermined.

This clonotype was sampled from a man in his forties or fifties in good health and CMV-seronegative. The chain recombines TRBV7-9 with TRBJ2-7, with 10 bases identical to TRBD2. Sequencing was performed on PBMCs. The CDR3 nucleotides read TGTGCCAGCAGCCCCCAACGGGCTGCTAGCGGGAGCTACGAGCAGTACTTC. This codes for CASSPQRAASGSYEQYF. Filled out from reference TRBV7-9 and TRBJ2-7, the complete variable domain reads DTGVSQNPRHKITKRGQNVTFRCDPISEHNRLYWYRQTLGQGPEFLTYFQNEAQLEKSRLLSDRFSAERPKGSFSTLEIQRTEQGDSAMYLCASSPQRAASGSYEQYFGPGTRLTVT.